A selection of T cell receptor beta chains follows, all from one sample in a study of cytomegalovirus exposure and HLA in healthy donors. Data came from immunoSEQ multiplex PCR; TCRdb stores just in-frame clones and leaves some out. The sample shows about 160,000 clones, about 82% of them seen only once. The sample consisted of PBMCs. These receptors originate from a man under 40 in good health and CMV-seropositive. CDR3s include the opening cysteine and the closing phenylalanine or tryptophan. The order of the fields is J gene, clone size, V gene, CDR3 protein. Size is stated for part of the rows, as once, few or many counts, or as a class when the clone is expanded.

J: TRBJ2-7; size: once; V: TRBV6-1; CDR3: CASSEWTVYEQYF
J: TRBJ2-7; size: .; V: TRBV29-1; CDR3: CSAEVGGSSYEQYF
J: TRBJ2-1; size: .; V: TRBV4-1; CDR3: CASSQVRVNEQFF
J: TRBJ2-3; size: .; V: TRBV5-1; CDR3: CASSLAPAGGTDTQYF
J: TRBJ1-4; size: .; V: TRBV9; CDR3: CASSPWGGLNEKLFF
J: TRBJ2-5; size: .; V: TRBV7-2; CDR3: CASSLASGASQETQYF
J: TRBJ2-1; size: .; V: TRBV4-1; CDR3: CASSQDTGGMASYQFF
J: TRBJ1-5; size: .; V: TRBV19; CDR3: CASSMGRVGDQPQHF
J: TRBJ2-4; size: .; V: TRBV7-3; CDR3: CASSLSRGDIQYF
J: TRBJ2-7; size: .; V: TRBV19; CDR3: CASNSLGQGGYEQYF
J: TRBJ2-1; size: .; V: TRBV19; CDR3: CASSGVSPYNEQFF
J: TRBJ1-2; size: .; V: TRBV7-9; CDR3: CASSGRDRGPYGYTF
J: TRBJ2-5; size: .; V: TRBV9; CDR3: CASSVVGQGLETQYF
J: TRBJ1-4; size: once; V: TRBV30; CDR3: CAWSEFGEATNEKLFF
J: TRBJ2-7; size: few; V: TRBV18; CDR3: CASSPEGQSGGQYF
J: TRBJ2-1; size: once; V: TRBV29-1; CDR3: CSVTNSNEQFF
J: TRBJ2-3; size: .; V: TRBV7-2; CDR3: CASSLQGGADTQYF
J: TRBJ1-5; size: .; V: TRBV27; CDR3: CASSLRTGNQPQHF
J: TRBJ2-6; size: .; V: TRBV29-1; CDR3: CSVGQATSGANVLTF
J: TRBJ1-6; size: .; V: TRBV6-1; CDR3: CASSDRGRGGNSPLHF
J: TRBJ2-3; size: .; V: TRBV9; CDR3: CASSGRASGDTDTQYF
J: TRBJ2-7; size: .; V: TRBV7-2; CDR3: CASSLSRWSEEQYF
J: TRBJ1-2; size: .; V: TRBV5-1; CDR3: CASSLAWEMKGYTF
J: TRBJ2-1; size: .; V: TRBV28; CDR3: CASSLLPSGSYNEQFF
J: TRBJ1-2; size: .; V: TRBV9; CDR3: CASSVDEGRIHGYTF
J: TRBJ2-3; size: .; V: TRBV9; CDR3: CASSSLEGWADTQYF
J: TRBJ2-7; size: .; V: TRBV11-2; CDR3: CASRNHRESTYEQYF